This T cell receptor (beta chain) is from a study of T cell changes during pregnancy in multiple sclerosis. The data were produced by immunoSEQ multiplex PCR, yet TCRdb's version contains in-frame clones alone and is incomplete. The data show 35,000 to 45,000 clones, more than 85% seen once. The CDR3 is made up of 14 amino acids. V shed 11 bases, J shed 5 bases, and the junction held 15 bases outside the gene matches. Per germline, CDR1 SNHLY and CDR2 FYNNEI. This sequence originates from a female donor with multiple sclerosis, enrolled in a pregnancy study. This chain uses TRBV2 with TRBJ2-7; 7 bases fit TRBD2. The starting material was CD8+ T cells from peripheral blood mononuclear cells, obtained in the third trimester of pregnancy. Here the CDR3 DNA reads TGTGCCCGGGGCGGGAGCGGACCAAGTGACGAGCAGTACTTC. Translated: CARGGSGPSDEQYF.